A selection of T cell receptor beta chains follows, all from one sample in a study of blood T cells in healthy people across ages. TCRdb reanalysed the 5' RACE reads using MiXCR and keeps one entry per CDR3 protein. The profile shows hundreds of thousands of distinct CDR3 sequences, around three fifths of them singletons. Sequencing was done on a sample of blood. The receptors were gathered from a middle-aged man in good health. CDR3s include the opening cysteine and the closing phenylalanine or tryptophan. Fields, in order: D gene, V gene, clone size, J gene, CDR3 protein, CDR3 DNA. A D gene is named only where the DNA matches it firmly. Size values are once, few and many counts, or a class for expanded clones, and some rows have none.

d_call: TRBD1; v_call: TRBV5-6; clone_size: -; j_call: TRBJ2-5; cdr3_aa: CASSTGQGINEQYF; cdr3_nt: TGTGCCAGCAGCACCGGACAGGGAATCAATGAGCAGTACTTC
d_call: -; v_call: TRBV5-8; clone_size: -; j_call: TRBJ2-5; cdr3_aa: CASSLGGAPSQEAQYF; cdr3_nt: TGTGCCAGCAGCTTGGGGGGGGCCCCCTCGCAAGAGGCCCAGTACTTC
d_call: TRBD1; v_call: TRBV9; clone_size: -; j_call: TRBJ1-2; cdr3_aa: CASSVENRGYGYTF; cdr3_nt: TGTGCCAGCAGCGTAGAAAACAGGGGCTATGGCTACACCTTC
d_call: TRBD2; v_call: TRBV12-3/TRBV12-4; clone_size: -; j_call: TRBJ2-7; cdr3_aa: CASRSGTSSSYEQYF; cdr3_nt: TGTGCCAGCAGATCCGGGACTAGCAGTTCCTACGAGCAGTACTTC
d_call: -; v_call: TRBV5-6; clone_size: -; j_call: TRBJ2-6; cdr3_aa: CASSLATGSLTF; cdr3_nt: TGTGCCAGCAGCTTGGCCACGGGTAGCCTGACTTTC
d_call: -; v_call: TRBV7-3; clone_size: few; j_call: TRBJ2-4; cdr3_aa: CASSLKPLDGTKNIQYF; cdr3_nt: TGTGCCAGCAGCTTAAAACCGTTGGACGGTACCAAAAACATTCAGTACTTC
d_call: -; v_call: TRBV27; clone_size: few; j_call: TRBJ2-1; cdr3_aa: CASSLGRNVHEQFF; cdr3_nt: TGTGCCAGCAGTTTAGGCAGGAACGTCCATGAGCAGTTCTTC
d_call: -; v_call: TRBV7-9; clone_size: -; j_call: TRBJ2-6; cdr3_aa: CASSSGGGGANVLTF; cdr3_nt: TGTGCCAGCAGCTCCGGGGGCGGTGGGGCCAACGTCCTGACTTTC
d_call: -; v_call: TRBV9; clone_size: -; j_call: TRBJ1-2; cdr3_aa: CASSDREPLYGYTF; cdr3_nt: TGTGCCAGCAGCGACAGGGAGCCCCTCTATGGCTACACCTTC
d_call: TRBD2; v_call: TRBV20-1; clone_size: few; j_call: TRBJ2-3; cdr3_aa: CSARGTSGRAGTDTQYF; cdr3_nt: TGCAGTGCTAGGGGGACTAGCGGGAGGGCCGGCACAGATACGCAGTATTTT
d_call: TRBD1; v_call: TRBV5-1; clone_size: -; j_call: TRBJ2-1; cdr3_aa: CASSRQGEYEQFF; cdr3_nt: TGCGCCAGCAGCAGACAGGGGGAATATGAGCAGTTCTTC
d_call: -; v_call: TRBV5-1; clone_size: -; j_call: TRBJ1-1; cdr3_aa: CASSLGFAGVFGVEAFF; cdr3_nt: TGCGCCAGCAGCTTGGGGTTCGCAGGGGTTTTCGGTGTTGAAGCTTTCTTT
d_call: -; v_call: TRBV10-3; clone_size: -; j_call: TRBJ2-1; cdr3_aa: CATLPQGLDEQFF; cdr3_nt: TGTGCCACCTTACCCCAAGGGTTGGATGAGCAGTTCTTC
d_call: -; v_call: TRBV20-1; clone_size: few; j_call: TRBJ1-1; cdr3_aa: CSANPGVSEAFF; cdr3_nt: TGCAGTGCTAACCCGGGGGTTTCTGAAGCTTTCTTT
d_call: -; v_call: TRBV28; clone_size: -; j_call: TRBJ2-1; cdr3_aa: CASSPYEGQGQSQFF; cdr3_nt: TGTGCCAGCAGTCCCTATGAGGGGCAGGGGCAAAGCCAGTTCTTC
d_call: TRBD1; v_call: TRBV7-2; clone_size: -; j_call: TRBJ2-5; cdr3_aa: CASSPGRQGMETQYF; cdr3_nt: TGTGCCAGCAGCCCCGGAAGACAGGGGATGGAGACCCAGTACTTC
d_call: -; v_call: TRBV20-1; clone_size: -; j_call: TRBJ1-2; cdr3_aa: CSARDQRALGGYTF; cdr3_nt: TGCAGTGCTAGAGATCAAAGGGCCCTGGGTGGCTACACCTTC
d_call: -; v_call: TRBV18; clone_size: -; j_call: TRBJ2-5; cdr3_aa: CASSPPGRAREQYF; cdr3_nt: TGTGCCAGCTCACCACCCGGCAGGGCGAGGGAGCAGTACTTC
d_call: -; v_call: TRBV6-5; clone_size: -; j_call: TRBJ1-4; cdr3_aa: CASTPRGTREKLFF; cdr3_nt: TGTGCCAGCACCCCCAGGGGAACGAGGGAAAAACTGTTTTTT
d_call: TRBD1; v_call: TRBV7-2; clone_size: -; j_call: TRBJ2-1; cdr3_aa: CASKTPQAGQGSRAYNEQFF; cdr3_nt: TGTGCCAGCAAGACTCCCCAGGCGGGACAGGGGAGTAGGGCCTACAATGAGCAGTTCTTC
d_call: TRBD2; v_call: TRBV4-2; clone_size: -; j_call: TRBJ2-7; cdr3_aa: CASSQVWASGNEQYF; cdr3_nt: TGTGCCAGCAGCCAAGTGTGGGCTAGCGGGAACGAGCAGTACTTC
d_call: TRBD2; v_call: TRBV28; clone_size: -; j_call: TRBJ2-5; cdr3_aa: CASSFPSGGGLGTQYF; cdr3_nt: TGTGCCAGCAGTTTTCCTAGCGGGGGGGGTCTGGGGACCCAGTACTTC
d_call: TRBD2; v_call: TRBV20-1; clone_size: -; j_call: TRBJ2-7; cdr3_aa: CSAPGRGGTYEQYF; cdr3_nt: TGCAGTGCCCCGGGCCGCGGGGGGACTTACGAGCAGTACTTC
d_call: -; v_call: TRBV5-6; clone_size: -; j_call: TRBJ1-2; cdr3_aa: CASETRASANYGYTF; cdr3_nt: TGTGCCAGCGAAACCAGGGCGTCAGCTAACTATGGCTACACCTTC
d_call: TRBD2; v_call: TRBV10-3; clone_size: few; j_call: TRBJ2-1; cdr3_aa: CAISEDRRSGRAGEQFF; cdr3_nt: TGTGCCATCAGTGAGGACCGAAGGAGCGGGAGGGCAGGTGAGCAGTTCTTC
d_call: -; v_call: TRBV20-1; clone_size: few; j_call: TRBJ1-2; cdr3_aa: CSARADDPNYGYTF; cdr3_nt: TGCAGTGCGAGAGCAGATGACCCCAACTATGGCTACACCTTC
d_call: -; v_call: TRBV7-3; clone_size: few; j_call: TRBJ2-3; cdr3_aa: CASSLTSSVSSTDTQYF; cdr3_nt: TGTGCCAGCAGCTTAACGTCCAGCGTCTCTAGCACAGATACGCAGTATTTT
d_call: TRBD2; v_call: TRBV27; clone_size: -; j_call: TRBJ2-1; cdr3_aa: CASSLSSGGSYEQFF; cdr3_nt: TGTGCCAGCAGCCTCTCTAGCGGGGGTTCTTATGAGCAGTTCTTC
d_call: TRBD1; v_call: TRBV13; clone_size: -; j_call: TRBJ2-5; cdr3_aa: CASSPGQGAENEQYF; cdr3_nt: TGTGCCAGCAGCCCGGGGCAGGGGGCTGAGAATGAGCAGTACTTC
d_call: TRBD2; v_call: TRBV3-1; clone_size: -; j_call: TRBJ2-5; cdr3_aa: CASSHAGTSGLRQETQYF; cdr3_nt: TGTGCCAGCAGCCATGCCGGGACTAGCGGGCTCCGACAAGAGACCCAGTACTTC
d_call: -; v_call: TRBV29-1; clone_size: -; j_call: TRBJ2-7; cdr3_aa: CSVARPPYEQYF; cdr3_nt: TGCAGCGTGGCGAGACCTCCCTACGAGCAGTACTTC
d_call: -; v_call: TRBV12-3/TRBV12-4; clone_size: few; j_call: TRBJ2-5; cdr3_aa: CASTLYRDTLGETQYF; cdr3_nt: TGTGCCAGCACCTTGTACCGGGACACCCTGGGTGAGACCCAGTACTTC
d_call: -; v_call: TRBV21-1; clone_size: few; j_call: TRBJ2-7; cdr3_aa: CASSKASRGYEQYF; cdr3_nt: TGTGCCAGCAGCAAAGCTAGTCGGGGCTACGAGCAGTACTTC
d_call: -; v_call: TRBV7-3; clone_size: -; j_call: TRBJ2-3; cdr3_aa: CASSLKRERDSDTQYF; cdr3_nt: TGTGCCAGCAGCTTAAAAAGGGAGAGGGATTCAGATACGCAGTATTTT
d_call: -; v_call: TRBV29-1; clone_size: once; j_call: TRBJ1-2; cdr3_aa: CSASAGGAYGYTF; cdr3_nt: TGCAGCGCCTCCGCCGGGGGAGCCTATGGCTACACCTTC
d_call: -; v_call: TRBV30; clone_size: -; j_call: TRBJ1-2; cdr3_aa: CAWRQGFYGYTF; cdr3_nt: TGTGCCTGGAGACAGGGTTTCTATGGCTACACCTTC
d_call: -; v_call: TRBV9; clone_size: -; j_call: TRBJ2-2; cdr3_aa: CASSVGSDANTGELFF; cdr3_nt: TGCGCCAGCAGCGTGGGCAGTGATGCGAACACCGGGGAGCTGTTTTTT
d_call: TRBD2; v_call: TRBV7-2; clone_size: -; j_call: TRBJ2-3; cdr3_aa: CASSFSASGITDTQYF; cdr3_nt: TGTGCCAGCAGCTTCTCCGCAAGCGGGATAACAGATACGCAGTATTTT
d_call: -; v_call: TRBV3-1; clone_size: -; j_call: TRBJ2-3; cdr3_aa: CASSQTSMADTQYF; cdr3_nt: TGTGCCAGCAGCCAGACCTCAATGGCCGATACGCAGTATTTT
d_call: TRBD1; v_call: TRBV20-1; clone_size: few; j_call: TRBJ1-5; cdr3_aa: CSAATGEGNQPQHF; cdr3_nt: TGCAGTGCTGCGACAGGGGAGGGCAATCAGCCCCAGCATTTT
d_call: TRBD1; v_call: TRBV7-2; clone_size: -; j_call: TRBJ2-3; cdr3_aa: CASSTDRGGTDTQYF; cdr3_nt: TGTGCCAGCAGCACAGACAGGGGTGGAACAGATACGCAGTATTTT
d_call: -; v_call: TRBV7-3; clone_size: once; j_call: TRBJ1-6; cdr3_aa: CASSLSQGNNSPLHF; cdr3_nt: TGTGCCAGCAGCTTATCGCAGGGCAATAATTCACCCCTCCACTTT
d_call: -; v_call: TRBV5-1; clone_size: -; j_call: TRBJ2-7; cdr3_aa: CASSLDAGSTYEQYF; cdr3_nt: TGCGCCAGCAGCTTGGATGCGGGCAGTACCTACGAGCAGTACTTC